Listed here is a single T cell receptor (beta chain). Antigen unknown. Reprocessing the 5' RACE reads, TCRdb reports a single entry for every CDR3 protein and omits DNA. The sample holds around 370,000 distinct CDR3 sequences. The data are from a study of monozygotic twins with inflammatory bowel disease. Findings of the study overall: Healthy co-twins, by inverse Simpson, had higher TCRbeta diversity than their siblings with IBD.

The CDR3 covers 15 residues. Germline CDR1 and CDR2: DFQATT and SNEGSKA (reference sequence). Sequenced material: blood. The rearrangement uses TRBV20-1 and TRBJ2-3; TCRdb picks TRBD1, but there is no DNA to check that call. The receptor was derived from a human donor with ulcerative colitis or Crohn's disease, or a healthy co-twin of an affected twin (not recorded which). The CDR3 loop reads CSASKGSGAIDTQYF.